This TCR beta chain was documented in a study of shared clonotypes between healthy human individuals. Libraries were prepared by immunoSEQ multiplex PCR; TCRdb keeps only in-frame clonotypes and omits some of them. The data hold 2.3 million or so clones, with 80% to 95% observed a single time. A remark on this clone: The target antigen is unknown.

Findings and caveats of the study: Clonotypes which were not shared had lower generation probabilities than clonotypes that all four donors shared.

Trimming removed 3 bases from V and 3 bases from J, with 5 bases in between. Germline V lookup: CDR1 GTSNPN, CDR2 SVGIG (reference sequence). The CDR3 consists of 12 residues. This TCR was sampled from a young man in good health. Some clones in this sample may be carry-over from other donors' samples. The sequencing input was naive CD4+ T cells from PBMCs. Noted subset: CD45RA+ positively selected. V is TRBV30 and J is TRBJ1-4; D is unresolved. Written as DNA, the CDR3 is TGTGCCTGGAGAGGTGCTAATGAAAAACTGTTTTTT. As protein: CAWRGANEKLFF.